The rows below give T cell receptor beta chains drawn from one sample of a study of human T cells and chemical hapten exposure. TCRdb called the RACE reads again in MiXCR, with one record for every CDR3 protein. The data show 35,000 to 50,000 distinct CDR3 sequences, approximately 9.5% seen once. The input for sequencing was whole blood, taken in connection with sensitization to the hapten diphenylcyclopropenone (DPC). The receptor set was obtained from a woman aged 25-40 years with alopecia areata. Some clones in this sample may be carry-over from other donors' samples. The conserved cysteine and the conserved F or W are not part of the CDR3 here. Each record gives: V gene, J gene, D gene, CDR3 protein. A D gene is named only where the DNA matches it firmly.

TRBV29-1	TRBJ2-2	-	SVEWVAGELF
TRBV12-3/TRBV12-4	TRBJ2-6	-	ASTSRGANVLT
TRBV20-1	TRBJ1-1	-	SGPINTEAF
TRBV20-1	TRBJ1-2	-	SARDAVQANYGYT
TRBV12-3/TRBV12-4	TRBJ2-7	TRBD2	ASMARGGNEQY
TRBV7-9	TRBJ1-2	TRBD1	ASSLGDRGYGYT
TRBV9	TRBJ1-1	-	ASSARAQMNTEAF
TRBV4-3	TRBJ2-5	TRBD1	ASSRDRQETQY
TRBV9	TRBJ2-5	TRBD2	ASSVGAGRETQY
TRBV10-3	TRBJ2-1	-	AISESTGSWYEQF
TRBV5-4	TRBJ2-1	-	ASSPRDGENNEQF
TRBV5-6	TRBJ1-4	TRBD1	ASSSRTGGIEKLF
TRBV7-3	TRBJ1-1	-	ASRLTLNTEAF
TRBV3-1	TRBJ1-1	-	ASSQGRTGATEAF
TRBV7-2	TRBJ1-1	-	ASSLRGAQNFLNTEAF
TRBV19	TRBJ2-3	-	ASSHPGNPSTDTQY
TRBV24-1	TRBJ2-2	TRBD1	ATSPAMGQRLTRANTGELF
TRBV20-1	TRBJ2-1	TRBD1	SAREAETGGHEQF
TRBV11-1	TRBJ2-3	-	ASSGSRDTQY
TRBV25-1	TRBJ1-1	-	AVSVRGGTEAF
TRBV5-1	TRBJ2-5	-	ASSSGAEETQY
TRBV6-2/TRBV6-3	TRBJ2-7	TRBD2	ASSLTSGYSYEQY
TRBV6-1	TRBJ2-3	-	ASRGWLALADTQY
TRBV7-9	TRBJ2-1	-	ASSLGTTGTYNEQF
TRBV18	TRBJ1-2	TRBD1	ASSPPRQGYGYT
TRBV7-6	TRBJ2-7	-	ASSLLFKGGYEQY
TRBV5-1	TRBJ2-7	-	ASSPGPNTKQY
TRBV4-3	TRBJ1-1	-	ASSQVGGLTEAF
TRBV12-3/TRBV12-4	TRBJ1-2	TRBD1	ASSLTPSGGASGYT
TRBV12-3/TRBV12-4	TRBJ1-2	TRBD1	ASSLGRGRHGYT
TRBV12-3/TRBV12-4	TRBJ1-6	-	ASSLAGVDSPLH
TRBV7-2	TRBJ1-5	-	ASSLGRNNQPQH
TRBV29-1	TRBJ2-2	TRBD1	TAGTVNTGELF
TRBV27	TRBJ2-5	TRBD2	ASSPSSGGIQETQY
TRBV7-8	TRBJ2-1	-	ASSPAEGSSEQF
TRBV5-1	TRBJ2-7	-	ASSFQDSSYEQY
TRBV7-8	TRBJ1-5	TRBD1	ASSSRQGASNQPQH
TRBV7-2	TRBJ2-3	-	ASSTGTLSTDTQY
TRBV23-1	TRBJ1-5	TRBD1	ASSPKQGSSNQPQH
TRBV5-6	TRBJ2-7	TRBD1	ASSYRDRVTYEQY
TRBV20-1	TRBJ2-5	TRBD2	SARTSGGAVETQY
TRBV10-3	TRBJ2-5	-	AISGGSQETQY
TRBV6-6	TRBJ1-6	-	ASRALVSNSPLH